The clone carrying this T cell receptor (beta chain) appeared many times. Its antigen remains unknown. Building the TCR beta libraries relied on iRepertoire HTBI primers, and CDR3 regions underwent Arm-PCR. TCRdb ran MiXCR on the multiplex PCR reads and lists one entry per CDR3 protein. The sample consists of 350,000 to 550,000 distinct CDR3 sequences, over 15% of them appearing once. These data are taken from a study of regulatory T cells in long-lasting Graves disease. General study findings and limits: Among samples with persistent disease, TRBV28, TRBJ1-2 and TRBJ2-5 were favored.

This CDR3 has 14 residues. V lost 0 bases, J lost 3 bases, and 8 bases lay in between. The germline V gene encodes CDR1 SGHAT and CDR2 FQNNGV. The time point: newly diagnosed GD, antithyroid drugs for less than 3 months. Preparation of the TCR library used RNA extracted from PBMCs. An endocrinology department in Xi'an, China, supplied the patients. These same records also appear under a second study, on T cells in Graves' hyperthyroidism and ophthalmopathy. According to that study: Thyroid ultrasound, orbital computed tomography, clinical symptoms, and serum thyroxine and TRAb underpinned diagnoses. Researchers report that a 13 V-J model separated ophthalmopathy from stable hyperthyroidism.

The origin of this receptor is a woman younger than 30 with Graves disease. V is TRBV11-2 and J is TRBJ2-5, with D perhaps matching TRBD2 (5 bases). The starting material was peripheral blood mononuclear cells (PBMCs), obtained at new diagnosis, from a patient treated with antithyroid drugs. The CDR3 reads CASSLEVGEETQYF. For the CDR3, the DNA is TGTGCCAGCAGCTTAGAAGTGGGAGAAGAGACCCAGTACTTC.